This T cell receptor (beta chain) was profiled in a study of vaccination effects on CD4 cells after COVID-19. Study-level points and caveats: Healthy vaccine recipients' vaccine-induced clones were almost all SARS-CoV-2 mono-reactive. Clones of infection and vaccine origin contracted markedly late after vaccination.

This clone showed up just once. The antigen is undetermined. Assay used: immunoSEQ multiplex PCR; TCRdb lists only in-frame clones, some missing. The profile covers approximately 61,000 clones, with around three quarters appearing a single time and over 0.95% taken by the ten largest. Viral peptide pool expansion of antigen-specific CD4+ T cells preceded sequencing in the ViraFEST assay. Upon completion of about 10 days in culture, CD4+ T cells were isolated. BNT162b2 vaccine or mRNA-1273 vaccine was given to participants in two doses. Culturing of 2 million to 2.5 million PBMC per well took place with roughly 9.4 IU/ml IL-2 and around 10 ug/ml peptides. A half-volume exchange with IL-2 medium occurred on days 3 and 7. Germline V lookup: CDR1 SGHTA, CDR2 FQGNSA. Trimming took 5 bases from V and 1 from J; bases not matched to a gene: 10. The CDR3 sequence is 17 residues long.

The chain carries TRBV7-2 and TRBJ2-5; 10 nucleotides agree with TRBD2. This sequence originates from a human donor who received a COVID-19 vaccine. Sequencing was performed on CD4+ T cells from PBMCs cultured with HCoV-229E spike peptides, taken after COVID-19 vaccination. CDR3 DNA sequence: TGTGCCAGCAGCGCAGGGCCTAGCGGGGGCCCCCAAGAGACCCAGTACTTC. This sequence encodes CASSAGPSGGPQETQYF.